Shown below are 32 T cell receptor beta chains from a single sample sequenced in a study of shared clonotypes between healthy human individuals (TCRdb year 2020). CD8 naive samples were CD45RO-negative cells positively selected for CCR7, giving a CD45RA+CCR7+ population that excluded TemRA cells. Library construction relied on the immunoSEQ multiplex PCR assay. TCRdb holds this immuneACCESS table with in-frame rearrangements only. Some clones are missing; in checked studies, unresolved V genes explain under half, and the rest has no known cause. The sample table holds about 1,900,000 clones, of which just under 95% were seen once. Clones ranked in the top ten supply more than 0.9% of the sample. The sample was naive CD8+ T cells sorted from blood. The cell subset or site label on this specimen signifies: CD45RA+CCR7+. These receptor sequences come from a man younger than 35 in good health.

The V call is TRBV7-9, the J call TRBJ2-3; D call uncertain. The CDR3 has 16 residues. Germline CDR1 and CDR2: SEHNR and FQNEAQ (reference sequence). Trimming removed 3 bases at V and 2 bases at J, with 15 bases between. This CDR3 reads CASSFKETRNTDTQYF. The DNA for the CDR3 is TGTGCCAGCAGCTTCAAAGAGACTCGTAACACAGATACGCAGTATTTT.

J is TRBJ1-2 and V is TRBV4-3; D is possibly TRBD1 (6 bases). The CDR3 is made up of 15 amino acids. Germline CDR1 LGHNA, CDR2 YSLEER. Deletions cut 5 bases from V and 8 bases from J, with 21 bases between. The CDR3 region is CASSSNRDAGEGYTF. CDR3 bases: TGCGCCAGCAGCTCCAACAGGGACGCCGGGGAAGGCTACACCTTC.

V is TRBV11-2 and J is TRBJ2-1; TRBD2 agrees at 8 bases. Trimming removed 5 bases from V and 8 bases from J; junction bases left unmatched: 14. Germline V gene sequence: CDR1 SGHAT, CDR2 FQNNGV. This CDR3 is 16 amino acids long. CDR3 region: CASSPGLGRWVYEQFF. The DNA for the CDR3 is TGTGCCAGCAGCCCGGGACTAGGGCGATGGGTTTATGAGCAGTTCTTC.

The V gene is TRBV7-8, the J gene TRBJ2-1, with D possibly TRBD1 on 6 matching bases. This CDR3 has 13 residues. V lost 10 bases, J lost 3 bases, and 13 bases lay in between. Germline V gives CDR1 SGHVS, CDR2 FQNEAQ. CDR3 in amino acids: CATRGENYNEQFF. In DNA form, the CDR3 reads TGTGCCACCAGGGGAGAAAACTACAATGAGCAGTTCTTC.

J is TRBJ1-4 and V is TRBV7-2; D uncertain. The CDR3 is 16 residues long. Germline loops: CDR1 SGHTA, CDR2 FQGNSA. V was cut by 1 base and J by 0 bases, with 9 bases left in between. As DNA, the CDR3 is TGTGCCAGCAGCTTAGGTCCATTGGCAACTAATGAAAAACTGTTTTTT. This sequence encodes CASSLGPLATNEKLFF.

This clone was detected once. The CDR3 DNA sequence: TGCGCCAGCAGCGGGTGGGCCATCACTGAAGCTTTCTTT. Translated: CASSGWAITEAFF. The chain joins TRBV4-1 to TRBJ1-1, with D unresolved. The CDR3 has 13 amino acids. Trimming left V 5 bases short and J 4 bases short, with 11 bases between. Germline CDR1 is MGHRA and CDR2 is YSYEKL.

V gene TRBV5-6 combines with J gene TRBJ2-1; no reliable D call. Trimming removed 4 bases at V and 8 bases at J, with 7 bases between. This CDR3 comprises 11 residues. Germline CDR1 and CDR2: SGHDT and YYEEEE. CDR3 nucleotide sequence: TGTGCCAGCAGCGACTCATATGAGCAGTTCTTC. Its protein is CASSDSYEQFF.

V and J are TRBV14 and TRBJ2-1, with D perhaps TRBD1 (5 bases). Germline V gene sequence: CDR1 SGHDN, CDR2 FVKESK. This CDR3 region has 16 residues. Trimming cost V 6 bases and J 3 bases, with 18 bases left between them. CDR3 region: CASSPLAAGYYNEQFF. In nucleotides, the CDR3 is TGTGCCAGCAGTCCATTGGCGGCAGGGTACTACAATGAGCAGTTCTTC.

The V and J genes are TRBV6-5 and TRBJ1-4; D gene ambiguous. The CDR3 runs to 12 residues. In germline, CDR1 is MNHEY, CDR2 SVGAGI. V lost 4 bases and J 8 bases, leaving 8 bases between the germline ends. The CDR3 protein is CASSFFGEKLFF. The CDR3 nucleotides read TGTGCCAGCAGTTTCTTCGGGGAAAAACTGTTTTTT.

On this clone: Other DNA sequences in this specimen translate into the identical CDR3. This chain joins TRBV7-9 and TRBJ1-2; a weak D match, TRBD1 (5 bases). The CDR3 runs to 13 residues. Germline CDR1 and CDR2: SEHNR and FQNEAQ (reference sequence). V shed 5 bases and J shed 4 bases, with 11 bases lying between them. CDR3 sequence reads: CASSPGLSYGYTF. In nucleotides, the CDR3 is TGTGCCAGCAGCCCGGGACTTTCCTATGGCTACACCTTC.

The chain carries TRBV27 and TRBJ1-5; a possible D gene is TRBD1 (6 bases). Per the germline V gene, CDR1 is MNHEY and CDR2 is SMNVEV (reference sequence). The CDR3 has 14 residues. The germline V and J ends were trimmed by 8 bases and 2 bases, with 13 bases remaining between them. The CDR3 spells CASGTRTGNQPQHF. The CDR3 nucleotides read TGTGCCAGCGGAACAAGGACAGGCAATCAGCCCCAGCATTTT.

About this clone itself: Other DNA sequences from this sample encode an identical CDR3 as well. The chain joins TRBV27 to TRBJ2-1; D is undetermined. V lost 4 bases and J lost 0, with 7 bases in between. The CDR3 is 14 residues long. The germline gives CDR1 MNHEY, CDR2 SMNVEV (reference sequence). The CDR3, as DNA: TGTGCCAGCAGTTCCAGGAGCTCCTACAATGAGCAGTTCTTC. As protein: CASSSRSSYNEQFF.

The J gene is TRBJ2-1, the V gene TRBV9, with D unresolved. Germline loops: CDR1 SGDLS, CDR2 YYNGEE. V lost 0 bases to trimming and J lost 7 bases, with 5 bases between them. This CDR3 comprises 12 residues. The DNA of the CDR3 is TGTGCCAGCAGCGTAGGTAGAAATGAGCAGTTCTTC. Protein: CASSVGRNEQFF.

V is TRBV5-8 and J is TRBJ2-7; the match to TRBD1 covers 7 bases. The length of the CDR3 is 15 residues. Germline CDR1 SGHTS, CDR2 YDEGEE. The V gene end was trimmed by 4 bases and the J gene end by 2 bases; junction bases not matched to a gene: 9. As DNA, the CDR3 is TGTGCCAGCAGCGAAACCGGGACAGCCCCCTACGAGCAGTACTTC. It codes for CASSETGTAPYEQYF.

This chain uses TRBV6-6 with TRBJ2-7; D is perhaps TRBD2 (6 bases). This CDR3 contains 14 residues. Germline CDR1 and CDR2: MNHNY and SVGAGI (reference sequence). V shed 4 bases and J shed 2 bases, with 12 bases lying between them. CDR3 sequence: CASSFRDSPYEQYF. The CDR3 nucleotides are TGTGCCAGCAGTTTCCGGGACTCGCCCTACGAGCAGTACTTC.

The V and J genes are TRBV5-6 and TRBJ2-1, with D perhaps matching TRBD1 (6 bases). The CDR3 runs to 15 residues. Germline CDR1 SGHDT, CDR2 YYEEEE. V was clipped by 4 bases and J by 8 bases, with 19 bases between them. Here the CDR3 reads CASSPGHRVRDEQFF. The DNA for the CDR3 is TGTGCCAGCAGCCCGGGCCACAGGGTCCGCGATGAGCAGTTCTTC.

As to this clone: Different DNA sequences within this sample yield the same CDR3. The V gene is TRBV5-6, the J gene TRBJ1-1, with unresolved D. This CDR3 comprises 13 residues. V gave up 0 bases and J gave up 4 bases, with 7 bases separating them. CDR1 and CDR2 from the germline V gene are SGHDT and YYEEEE. The CDR3: CASSLGGGTEAFF. The CDR3 nucleotides read TGTGCCAGCAGCTTGGGTGGTGGCACTGAAGCTTTCTTT.

The J gene is TRBJ1-3, the V gene TRBV7-6; D not resolved. V lost 1 base, J lost 0 bases, and 7 bases lay in between. Germline V CDR1 and CDR2: SGHVS, FNYEAQ. The CDR3 totals 15 residues. This CDR3 reads CASSLVTDSGNTIYF. The CDR3 DNA reads as TGTGCCAGCAGCTTAGTGACCGACTCTGGAAACACCATATATTTT.

Worth noting for this clone: Mismatch with germline at one junction end may stem from a read error. This sequence joins TRBV25-1 and TRBJ1-2; D gene ambiguous. The CDR3 spans 11 residues. Germline V gene data show CDR1 as MGHDK and CDR2 as SYGVNS. CDR3 protein: CASREWYGYTF. The CDR3 nucleotides read TGTGCCAGCCGTGAATGGTATGGCTACACCTTC.

This clone was seen once. This chain connects TRBV7-6 to TRBJ2-7; TRBD2 might be the D (5 bases). The germline V gene encodes CDR1 SGHVS and CDR2 FNYEAQ. The CDR3 sequence is 13 residues long. V lost 6 bases and J 3 bases, leaving 12 bases between the germline ends. CDR3 protein: CASSYGDGYEQYF. The CDR3 DNA follows: TGTGCCAGCAGTTACGGGGATGGCTACGAGCAGTACTTC.

CDR3 protein: CASSPFRGSYEQYF. The CDR3 region has the DNA TGCGCCAGCAGCCCCTTCCGGGGATCCTACGAGCAGTACTTC. The V call is TRBV4-1, the J call TRBJ2-7, with D tentatively TRBD2 (5 bases). The CDR3 is made up of 14 amino acids. The ends were cut back, 4 bases at V and 1 base at J, with 11 bases in the middle. CDR1 is MGHRA and CDR2 is YSYEKL in the germline V gene.

The chain couples TRBV6-5 to TRBJ2-3; D ambiguous. Trimming removed 4 bases from V and 0 bases from J, with 5 bases in between. CDR3 size: 13 residues. Looked up from germline, CDR1 is MNHEY and CDR2 is SVGAGI. The CDR3 DNA reads as TGTGCCAGCAGTTCCTTAAGCACAGATACGCAGTATTTT. Protein sequence: CASSSLSTDTQYF.

The J gene is TRBJ2-7, the V gene TRBV7-9; D unresolved. Trimming removed 5 bases from V and 7 bases from J, with 9 bases in between. CDR1 and CDR2 (germline): SEHNR, FQNEAQ (reference sequence). The CDR3 is 11 amino acids. The CDR3 DNA is TGTGCCAGCAGCCCTTCTCAGGAGCAGTACTTC. Protein sequence: CASSPSQEQYF.

The CDR3 nucleotides are TGTGCCAGCAGCTTAGCCCGGACTAGCGGCATCTCCTACGAGCAGTACTTC. Amino acid sequence: CASSLARTSGISYEQYF. The genes are TRBV7-8 and TRBJ2-7; 10 positions agree with TRBD2. Germline trimming cut 0 bases from V and 0 bases from J; bases unmatched to any gene: 5. The CDR3 has 17 residues. CDR1 is SGHVS and CDR2 is FQNEAQ in the germline V gene.

V and J are TRBV7-9 and TRBJ1-2; a possible D gene is TRBD1 (6 bases). The germline V gene has CDR1 SEHNR and CDR2 FQNEAQ (reference sequence). With 1 base removed from V and 8 bases from J, the gap between germline ends came to 11 bases. This CDR3 spans 13 amino acids. The CDR3 nucleotides are TGTGCCAGCAGCTTAGGGGGGCTGCTAGGCTACACCTTC. It encodes CASSLGGLLGYTF.

This clone has more than one count but fewer than ten. The chain combines TRBV2 with TRBJ1-6; 10 nucleotides agree with TRBD1. Germline trimming cut 4 bases from V and 10 bases from J; bases unmatched to any gene: 7. The CDR3 has 15 amino acids. Germline values: CDR1 SNHLY, CDR2 FYNNEI. As DNA, the CDR3 is TGTGCCAGCAGTGCGACAGGGGGCACGGCGTCACCCCTCCACTTT. Its translation: CASSATGGTASPLHF.

J is TRBJ2-7 and V is TRBV27; D may correspond to TRBD1 or TRBD2 (5 bases each). Germline loops: CDR1 MNHEY, CDR2 SMNVEV (reference sequence). This CDR3 comprises 14 residues. The V end was cut by 6 bases, the J end by 5 bases, with 17 bases between. The CDR3 is CASSHVGGIHEQYF. CDR3 nucleotide sequence: TGTGCCAGCAGCCACGTTGGGGGTATCCACGAGCAGTACTTC.

The gene calls are TRBV5-6 and TRBJ2-3, with 15 bases fitting TRBD2. J gave up 1 base and V 4 bases, and 4 bases lay outside the gene matches. The CDR3 contains 17 residues. CDR1 and CDR2 (germline): SGHDT, YYEEEE. CDR3 residues: CASSGGLAGGGTDTQYF. CDR3 coding DNA: TGTGCCAGCAGCGGGGGACTAGCGGGAGGAGGCACAGATACGCAGTATTTT. The variable domain in full, with the rest retrieved from reference TRBV5-6 and TRBJ2-3, is DAGVTQSPTHLIKTRGQQVTLRCSPKSGHDTVSWYQQALGQGPQFIFQYYEEEERQRGNFPDRFSGHQFPNYSSELNVNALLLGDSALYLCASSGGLAGGGTDTQYFGPGTRLTVL.

This chain uses TRBV4-1 with TRBJ2-3; 7 bases line up with TRBD1. The ends lost 4 bases at V and 4 bases at J; junction bases unmatched: 8. The CDR3 loop spans 15 amino acids. Germline CDR1 reads MGHRA; CDR2 reads YSYEKL. The chain's CDR3 is CASSPIGQGADTQYF. CDR3 bases: TGCGCCAGCAGCCCAATTGGGCAGGGGGCAGATACGCAGTATTTT.

V usage is TRBV6-5 and J usage is TRBJ2-4; 7 bases agree with TRBD1. The CDR3 runs 16 residues. Per the germline V gene, CDR1 is MNHEY and CDR2 is SVGAGI. V was pared by 2 bases and J by 0 bases, with 4 bases of the junction left unmatched. As DNA, the CDR3 is TGTGCCAGCAGTTACGGGACAGCGCTAGCCAAAAACATTCAGTACTTC. It yields the protein CASSYGTALAKNIQYF.

The chain links TRBV2 to TRBJ2-2, with D hard to call. There are 11 residues in the CDR3. In germline, CDR1 is SNHLY, CDR2 FYNNEI. Trimming pared 4 bases from V and 7 bases from J, leaving 4 bases between. The CDR3 region is CASSGGGELFF. The CDR3 bases are TGTGCCAGCAGTGGGGGCGGGGAGCTGTTTTTT.

As for this clone: Within the sample, other DNA sequences also encode this same CDR3. The V call is TRBV9, the J call TRBJ1-1; D gene unclear. CDR1 and CDR2 (germline): SGDLS, YYNGEE. Trimming left V 0 bases short and J 4 bases short, with 7 bases between. The CDR3 totals 13 residues. In DNA, the CDR3 is TGTGCCAGCAGCGTAGGAGATTCCACTGAAGCTTTCTTT. This gives the protein CASSVGDSTEAFF. Full variable domain (remainder filled in from reference TRBV9 and TRBJ1-1): DSGVTQTPKHLITATGQRVTLRCSPRSGDLSVYWYQQSLDQGLQFLIQYYNGEERAKGNILERFSAQQFPDLHSELNLSSLELGDSALYFCASSVGDSTEAFFGQGTRLTVV.